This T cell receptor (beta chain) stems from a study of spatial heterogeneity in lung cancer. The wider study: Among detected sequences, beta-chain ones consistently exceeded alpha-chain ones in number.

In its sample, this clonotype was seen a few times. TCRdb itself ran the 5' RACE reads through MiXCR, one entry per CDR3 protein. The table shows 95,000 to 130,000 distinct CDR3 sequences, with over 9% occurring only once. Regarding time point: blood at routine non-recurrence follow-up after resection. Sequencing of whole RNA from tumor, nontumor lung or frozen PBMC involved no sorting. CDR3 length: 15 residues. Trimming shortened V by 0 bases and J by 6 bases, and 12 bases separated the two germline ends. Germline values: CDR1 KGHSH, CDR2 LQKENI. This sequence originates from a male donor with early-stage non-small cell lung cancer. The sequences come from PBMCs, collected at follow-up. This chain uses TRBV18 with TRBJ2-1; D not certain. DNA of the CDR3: TGTGCCAGCTCACCACCAATAACGGTGATCAATGAGCAGTTCTTC. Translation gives CASSPPITVINEQFF.